The rows below give T cell receptor beta chains drawn from one sample of a study of CD8+CD57+ T cells in acquired aplastic anemia. TCRdb reanalysed the reads using MiXCR and keeps one entry per CDR3 protein. Of 65,000 or so distinct CDR3 sequences in the sample, less than 65% are singletons; the top ten hold under 2.5%. Input material: sorted CD4+, CD8+, or CD8+CD57+ T cells (not recorded which) from PBMCs. The source of these receptors is a human donor in good health, serving as a control. CDR3s include the opening cysteine and the closing phenylalanine or tryptophan. Fields, in order: J gene, V gene, CDR3 protein.

j_call: TRBJ2-5
v_call: TRBV7-6
cdr3_aa: CASSLGLAGGTQETQYF

j_call: TRBJ2-7
v_call: TRBV6-1
cdr3_aa: CASTGGSSYEQYF

j_call: TRBJ2-3
v_call: TRBV9
cdr3_aa: CASSTRTSTDTQYF

j_call: TRBJ1-5
v_call: TRBV27
cdr3_aa: CASRLLRGYSNQPQHF

j_call: TRBJ2-3
v_call: TRBV24-1
cdr3_aa: CATSDLQATSGTDTQYF

j_call: TRBJ1-2
v_call: TRBV2
cdr3_aa: CASSEQGAGGYTF

j_call: TRBJ2-1
v_call: TRBV9
cdr3_aa: CASSVGGHEQFF

j_call: TRBJ2-3
v_call: TRBV9
cdr3_aa: CASSVQKPCTDTQYF

j_call: TRBJ2-7
v_call: TRBV7-3
cdr3_aa: CASSLGGGIRSYEQYF

j_call: TRBJ1-3
v_call: TRBV3-1
cdr3_aa: CASSPRTTDLSGNTIYF

j_call: TRBJ2-1
v_call: TRBV5-1
cdr3_aa: CASSGQGNEQFF

j_call: TRBJ2-1
v_call: TRBV4-2
cdr3_aa: CASSRPGQGANEQFF

j_call: TRBJ1-3
v_call: TRBV5-1
cdr3_aa: CASSLAAGSGNTIYF

j_call: TRBJ1-2
v_call: TRBV24-1
cdr3_aa: CATSDSGTGGSGKGYTF